This T cell receptor beta chain was documented in a study of blood T cell repertoires in COVID-19. Across the study: Sources were T cells, B-cell-depleted T cells, or PBMCs; the material itself was cDNA or gDNA.

Sequencing was performed with immunoSEQ multiplex PCR; in TCRdb, only in-frame clones are kept and a portion is missing. In the table there are roughly 70,000 clones, more than 70% of which are singletons. Patients from Seattle were sampled longitudinally, starting during active infection. V lost 3 bases, J lost 0 bases, and 6 bases lay in between. The length of the CDR3 is 13 residues. Per the germline V gene, CDR1 is MNHEY and CDR2 is SMNVEV (reference sequence). Sequenced: peripheral blood. The TCR was taken from an older man with COVID-19, enrolled during active disease. V gene TRBV27 combines with J gene TRBJ2-7; D gene ambiguous. This chain's CDR3 is CASSFGGSYEQYF. Written as DNA, the CDR3 is TGTGCCAGCAGTTTTGGCGGCTCCTACGAGCAGTACTTC.